This TCR beta chain stems from a study of cytomegalovirus exposure and HLA in healthy donors. General study results and limits: TCR beta V- and J-gene trimming, according to a later analysis, was linked to a missense DCLRE1C variant. The authors listed 164 TCR beta chains as cytomegalovirus-associated. Most TCR sequences were rare, but some public TCRs occurred in many donors.

Use of 60 Vbeta and 13 Jbeta primers characterized the PCR. The protocol was immunoSEQ multiplex PCR, while the TCRdb copy is restricted to in-frame clones and leaves out a portion. Of 100,000 to 150,000 clones listed, over 60% are singletons. Germline values: CDR1 MRHNA, CDR2 SNTAGT. The CDR3 is 15 amino acids. V lost 6 bases and J lost 5, with 16 bases in between. Details on this clone: Its target is unknown.

Material: PBMCs. This receptor was obtained from a man between 60 and 75 years old in good health and CMV-seropositive. This chain uses TRBV6-4 with TRBJ1-4; D perhaps matches TRBD1 (5 bases). CDR3 nucleotide sequence: TGTGCCAGCAGCCGAGAGTTCGGGGGGAATGAAAAACTGTTTTTT. This gives the protein CASSREFGGNEKLFF.